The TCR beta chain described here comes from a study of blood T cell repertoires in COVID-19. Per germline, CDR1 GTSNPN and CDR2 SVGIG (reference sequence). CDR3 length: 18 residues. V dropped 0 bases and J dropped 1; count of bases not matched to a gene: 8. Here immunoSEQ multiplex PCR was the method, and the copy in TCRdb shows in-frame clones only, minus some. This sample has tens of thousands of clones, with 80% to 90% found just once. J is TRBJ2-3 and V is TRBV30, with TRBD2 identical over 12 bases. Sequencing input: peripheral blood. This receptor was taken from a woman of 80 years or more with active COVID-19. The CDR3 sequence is CAWSVLAGGQGGTDTQYF. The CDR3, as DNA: TGTGCCTGGAGTGTACTAGCGGGGGGCCAGGGCGGCACAGATACGCAGTATTTT. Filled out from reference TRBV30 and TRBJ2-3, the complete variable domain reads SQTIHQWPATLVQPVGSPLSLECTVEGTSNPNLYWYRQAAGRGLQLLFYSVGIGQISSEVPQNLSASRPQDRQFILSSKKLLLSDSGFYLCAWSVLAGGQGGTDTQYFGPGTRLTVL.